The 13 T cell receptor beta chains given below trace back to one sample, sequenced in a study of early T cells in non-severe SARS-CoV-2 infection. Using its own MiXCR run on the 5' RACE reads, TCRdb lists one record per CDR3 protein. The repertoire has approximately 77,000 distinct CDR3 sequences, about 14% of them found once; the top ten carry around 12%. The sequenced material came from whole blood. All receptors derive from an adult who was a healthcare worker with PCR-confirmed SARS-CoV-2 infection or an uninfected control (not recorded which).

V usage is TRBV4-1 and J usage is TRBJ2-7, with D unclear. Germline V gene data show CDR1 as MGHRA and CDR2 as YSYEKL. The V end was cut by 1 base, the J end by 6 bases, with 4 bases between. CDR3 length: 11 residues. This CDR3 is CASSQGREQYF. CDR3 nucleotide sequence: TGCGCCAGCAGCCAAGGGCGCGAGCAGTACTTC.

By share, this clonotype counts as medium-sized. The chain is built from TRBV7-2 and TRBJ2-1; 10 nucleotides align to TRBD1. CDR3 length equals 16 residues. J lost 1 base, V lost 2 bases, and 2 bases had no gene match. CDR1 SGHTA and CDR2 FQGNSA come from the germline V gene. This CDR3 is CASSLRDRGSYNEQFF. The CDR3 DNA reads TGTGCCAGCAGCTTAAGGGACAGGGGATCCTACAATGAGCAGTTCTTC.

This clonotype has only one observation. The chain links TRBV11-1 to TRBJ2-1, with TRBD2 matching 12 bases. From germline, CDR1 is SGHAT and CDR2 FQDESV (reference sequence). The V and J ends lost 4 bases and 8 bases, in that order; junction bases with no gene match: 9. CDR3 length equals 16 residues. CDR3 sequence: CASSSPTSGGGDEQFF. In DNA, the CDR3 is TGTGCCAGCAGCTCGCCGACTAGCGGGGGTGGCGATGAGCAGTTCTTC.

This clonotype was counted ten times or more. The CDR3 DNA is TGTGCCAGCAGTGGATCCTCGACCGCTAACTATGGCTACACCTTC. Amino acids: CASSGSSTANYGYTF. The rearrangement links TRBV6-1 to TRBJ1-2; D not certain. The CDR3 runs 15 residues. Trimming pared 4 bases from V and 0 bases from J, leaving 12 bases between. Germline V gives CDR1 MNHNS, CDR2 SASEGT.

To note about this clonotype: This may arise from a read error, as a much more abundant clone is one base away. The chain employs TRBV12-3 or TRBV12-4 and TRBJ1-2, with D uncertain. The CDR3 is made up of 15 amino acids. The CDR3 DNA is TGTGCCGGCAGTCCTGACCGGGATCTGAACTATGGCTACACCTTC. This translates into CAGSPDRDLNYGYTF.

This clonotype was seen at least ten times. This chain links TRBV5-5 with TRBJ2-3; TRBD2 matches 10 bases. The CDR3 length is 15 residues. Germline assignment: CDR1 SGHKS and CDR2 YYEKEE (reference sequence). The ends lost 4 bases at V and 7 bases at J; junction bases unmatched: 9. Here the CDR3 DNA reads TGTGCCAGCAGCAAAACTAGCGGGGAGGAGAATACGCAGTATTTT. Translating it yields CASSKTSGEENTQYF.

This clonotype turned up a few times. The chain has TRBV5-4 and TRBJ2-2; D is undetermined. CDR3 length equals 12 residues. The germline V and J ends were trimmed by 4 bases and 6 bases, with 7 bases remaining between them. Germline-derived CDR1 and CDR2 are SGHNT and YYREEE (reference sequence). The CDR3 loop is CASSIPAGELFF. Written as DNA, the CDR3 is TGTGCCAGCAGCATTCCCGCCGGGGAGCTGTTTTTT.

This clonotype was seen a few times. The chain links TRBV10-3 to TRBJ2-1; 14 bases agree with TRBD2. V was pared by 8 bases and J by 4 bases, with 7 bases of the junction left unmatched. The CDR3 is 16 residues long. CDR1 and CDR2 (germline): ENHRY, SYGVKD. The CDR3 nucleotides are TGTGCCATCTCCGGGACTAGCGGGAGTGGGTACAATGAGCAGTTCTTC. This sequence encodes CAISGTSGSGYNEQFF.

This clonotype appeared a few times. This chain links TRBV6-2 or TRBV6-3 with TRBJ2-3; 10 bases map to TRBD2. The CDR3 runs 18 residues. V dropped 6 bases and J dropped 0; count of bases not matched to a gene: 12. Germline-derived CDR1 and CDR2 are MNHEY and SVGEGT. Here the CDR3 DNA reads TGTGCCAGCAGCTCCTGGCTAGCGGGGGAGACTAGCACAGATACGCAGTATTTT. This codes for CASSSWLAGETSTDTQYF.

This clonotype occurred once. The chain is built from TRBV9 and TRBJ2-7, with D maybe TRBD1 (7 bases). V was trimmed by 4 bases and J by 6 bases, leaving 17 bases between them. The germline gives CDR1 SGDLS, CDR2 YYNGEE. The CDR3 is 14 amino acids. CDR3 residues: CASSLGGQTTEQYF. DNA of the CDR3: TGTGCCAGCAGCCTCGGGGGACAGACAACCGAGCAGTACTTC.

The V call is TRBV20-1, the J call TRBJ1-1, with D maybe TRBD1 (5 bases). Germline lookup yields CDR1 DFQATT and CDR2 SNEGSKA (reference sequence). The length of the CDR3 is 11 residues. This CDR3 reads CRSIGDTEAFF. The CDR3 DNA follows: TGCAGATCGATAGGGGACACTGAAGCTTTCTTT.

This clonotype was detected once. CDR3 sequence reads: CASSVETADTQYF. Written as DNA, the CDR3 is TGTGCCAGCAGCGTAGAGACAGCCGATACGCAGTATTTT. The gene calls are TRBV9 and TRBJ2-3, with D perhaps matching TRBD1 (5 bases). CDR3 length: 13 residues. V shed 0 bases and J shed 6 bases, with 8 bases lying between them. Per germline, CDR1 SGDLS and CDR2 YYNGEE.

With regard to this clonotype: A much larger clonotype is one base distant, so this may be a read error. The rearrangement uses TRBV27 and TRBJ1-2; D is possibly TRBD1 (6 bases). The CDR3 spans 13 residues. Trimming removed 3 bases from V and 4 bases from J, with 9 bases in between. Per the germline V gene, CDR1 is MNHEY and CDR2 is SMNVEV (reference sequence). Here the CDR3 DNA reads TGTGCCAGCAGTTTTGGGGGCGCCTATGGCTACACCTTC. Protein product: CASSFGGAYGYTF.